These 10 T cell receptor beta chains share one sample of origin, sequenced in a study of cytomegalovirus exposure and HLA in healthy donors (dated by TCRdb to the late 2010s). Receptor libraries were prepared by the immunoSEQ multiplex PCR assay. The multiplex PCR relied on a mix of 60 forward primers for TCR Vbeta segments and 13 reverse primers for TCR Jbeta segments. TCRdb stores this immuneACCESS table with in-frame sequences only. Part of the clones is absent; in the studies checked, under half of the shortfall reflects unresolved V genes, and no reason is known for the rest. Recorded for this sample are about 180,000 clones; around 80% of them occurred a single time. Roughly 3.7% of the sample belongs to the ten largest clones. Sequenced input: PBMCs. The receptor set was obtained from a woman aged 60 to 75 in good health and CMV-seropositive.

J is TRBJ1-2 and V is TRBV10-3, with 10 bases identical to TRBD1. The J segment lost 5 bases and the V segment lost 6 bases, leaving 3 bases of the junction unmatched. CDR1 ENHRY and CDR2 SYGVKD come from the germline V gene. CDR3 length: 13 amino acids. The CDR3 DNA reads TGTGCCATCAGGGGGACAGGGGTGTATGGCTACACCTTC. Translated: CAIRGTGVYGYTF.

This clone has just one count. V and J are TRBV30 and TRBJ2-3; no definite D call. This CDR3 is 13 amino acids long. Germline V gives CDR1 GTSNPN, CDR2 SVGIG (reference sequence). The germline V and J ends were trimmed by 0 bases and 6 bases, with 10 bases remaining between them. The CDR3: CAWSVVAADTQYF. CDR3 coding DNA: TGTGCCTGGAGTGTGGTAGCTGCCGATACGCAGTATTTT. Complete variable domain (other parts from reference TRBV30 and TRBJ2-3): SQTIHQWPATLVQPVGSPLSLECTVEGTSNPNLYWYRQAAGRGLQLLFYSVGIGQISSEVPQNLSASRPQDRQFILSSKKLLLSDSGFYLCAWSVVAADTQYFGPGTRLTVL.

This chain joins TRBV7-9 and TRBJ1-1; D possibly corresponds to TRBD1 (6 bases). The CDR3 extends over 15 amino acids. V lost 5 bases and J 2 bases, leaving 15 bases between the germline ends. Germline loops: CDR1 SEHNR, CDR2 FQNEAQ (reference sequence). This CDR3 is CASSPRGTANTEAFF. CDR3 coding DNA: TGTGCCAGCAGCCCTAGGGGGACGGCCAACACTGAAGCTTTCTTT.

The chain links TRBV18 to TRBJ1-2; TRBD1 agrees at 8 bases. CDR1 is KGHSH, CDR2 LQKENI, per germline. CDR3 length: 13 residues. V lost 6 bases, J lost 4 bases, and 4 bases stayed unmatched. The CDR3 reads CASSETGAYGYTF. CDR3 in DNA: TGTGCCAGCTCCGAGACAGGGGCCTATGGCTACACCTTC. Drawing the rest from reference TRBV18 and TRBJ1-2, the complete variable domain is NAGVMQNPRHLVRRRGQEARLRCSPMKGHSHVYWYRQLPEEGLKFMVYLQKENIIDESGMPKERFSAEFPKEGPSILRIQQVVRGDSAAYFCASSETGAYGYTFGSGTRLTVV.

CDR3 bases: TGCGCCAGCAGCTTCCAGGAGGGATCCTACGAGCAGTACTTC. Protein: CASSFQEGSYEQYF. J is TRBJ2-7 and V is TRBV5-1; perhaps TRBD2 as D (6 bases). This CDR3 comprises 14 residues. Germline-derived CDR1 and CDR2 are SGHRS and YFSETQ. Between the trimmed V and J ends, which lost 2 bases and 1 base, there was a span of 10 bases.

This chain links TRBV5-1 with TRBJ2-5, with D possibly matching TRBD2 (6 bases). The length of the CDR3 is 14 residues. Germline lookup yields CDR1 SGHRS and CDR2 YFSETQ. The V end was cut by 0 bases, the J end by 3 bases, with 9 bases between. The CDR3 coding sequence is TGCGCCAGCAGCTTGGTAGCGGTTAAAGAGACCCAGTACTTC. Residues: CASSLVAVKETQYF.

CDR3 residues: CASSLGDLETQYF. The DNA for the CDR3 is TGCGCCAGCAGCTTGGGGGACTTGGAGACCCAGTACTTC. The V call is TRBV5-1, the J call TRBJ2-5; TRBD2 is a possible D gene (6 bases). CDR1 is SGHRS, CDR2 YFSETQ, per germline. Trimming took off 0 bases at V and 5 bases at J, with 8 bases between the two ends. The CDR3 spans 13 residues.

The rearrangement joins TRBV28 to TRBJ1-5, with D possibly being TRBD1 (6 bases). From germline, CDR1 is MDHEN and CDR2 SYDVKM. V was trimmed by 8 bases and J by 4 bases, leaving 9 bases between them. The CDR3 has 12 amino acids. The CDR3 DNA reads TGTGCCAGCGGGACACAGAATCAGCCCCAGCATTTT. Its translation: CASGTQNQPQHF.

This rearrangement joins TRBV2 to TRBJ1-1; TRBD1 aligns across 8 bases. Trimming removed 9 bases from V and 6 bases from J; junction bases left unmatched: 3. The germline CDR1 and CDR2 sequences are SNHLY and FYNNEI. The CDR3 length is 11 residues. CDR3: CASRDRPEAFF. Here the CDR3 DNA reads TGTGCCAGTAGGGACAGGCCTGAAGCTTTCTTT.

The chain joins TRBV28 to TRBJ2-1; the match to TRBD2 covers 8 bases. V lost 6 bases, J lost 7 bases, and 11 bases stayed unmatched. This CDR3 contains 15 residues. Germline assignment: CDR1 MDHEN and CDR2 SYDVKM. The CDR3 spells CASSPVTGGRNEQFF. The CDR3 DNA is TGTGCCAGCAGCCCTGTAACGGGGGGGCGGAATGAGCAGTTCTTC.